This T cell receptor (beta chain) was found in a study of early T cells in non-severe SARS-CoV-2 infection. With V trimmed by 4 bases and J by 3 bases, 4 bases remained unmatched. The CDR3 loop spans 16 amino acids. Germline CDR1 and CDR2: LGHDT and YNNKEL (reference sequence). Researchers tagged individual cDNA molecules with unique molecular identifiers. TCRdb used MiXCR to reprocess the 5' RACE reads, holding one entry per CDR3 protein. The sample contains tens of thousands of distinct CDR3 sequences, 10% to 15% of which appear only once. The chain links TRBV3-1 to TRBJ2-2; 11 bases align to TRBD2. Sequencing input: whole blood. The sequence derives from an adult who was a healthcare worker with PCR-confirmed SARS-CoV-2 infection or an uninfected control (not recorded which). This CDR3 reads CASSPTSGGYTGELFF. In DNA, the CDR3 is TGTGCCAGCAGCCCTACTAGCGGGGGTTACACCGGGGAGCTGTTTTTT.